This TCR beta chain was profiled in a study of T-cell memory formation after mild COVID-19. This clonotype was found a few times. The antigen is unknown. Broader study findings: Clones from the second wave (peaking day 37) had unconfirmed SARS-CoV-2 specificity. Largely, contracting CD4+ clones fell within CM and EM, and contracting CD8+ clones within EMRA.

MiXCR, applied by TCRdb to the 5' RACE reads, yields one record per CDR3 protein. The sample lists roughly 86,000 distinct CDR3 sequences, about an eighth occurring once. The specimen was PBMCs or a T cell subset sorted from them (not recorded which). The source of this sequence is an adult woman who had mild COVID-19 (a few samples of this study predate the infection). Cell type and time point are not known.

CDR3 coding DNA: TGTGCCAGCAGCTTGGGGCGACAGGTCCCTTACGAGCAGTACTTC. Its protein is CASSLGRQVPYEQYF. The rearrangement joins TRBV5-4 to TRBJ2-7; TRBD1 is a possible D gene (6 bases). Per germline, CDR1 SGHNT and CDR2 YYREEE (reference sequence). V lost 0 bases, J lost 4 bases, and 14 bases lay in between. The CDR3 consists of 15 residues.